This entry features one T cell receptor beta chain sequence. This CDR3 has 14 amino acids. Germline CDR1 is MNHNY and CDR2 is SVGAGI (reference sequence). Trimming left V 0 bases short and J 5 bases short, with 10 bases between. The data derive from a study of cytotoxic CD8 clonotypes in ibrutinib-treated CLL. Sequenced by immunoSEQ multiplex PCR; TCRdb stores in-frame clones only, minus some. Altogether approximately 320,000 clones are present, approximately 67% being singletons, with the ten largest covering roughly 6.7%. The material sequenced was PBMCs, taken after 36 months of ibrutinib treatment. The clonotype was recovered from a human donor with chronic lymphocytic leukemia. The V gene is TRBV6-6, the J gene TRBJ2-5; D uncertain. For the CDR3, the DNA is TGTGCCAGCAGTTACTCGGGTAGCCCGGAGACCCAGTACTTC. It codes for CASSYSGSPETQYF.